This record looks at one T cell receptor (beta chain) sequence and its context. One end of the junction fails to match germline, which may point to a read error. Next came a second PCR, run for roughly 7 to 12 cycles, which used a sample-barcoded 5' primer along with a J-beta primer mix. TCRdb recomputed calls from the 5' RACE reads with MiXCR, one row per CDR3 protein. The sample has hundreds of thousands of distinct CDR3 sequences; about 62% are singletons. This entry comes from a study of blood T cells in healthy people across ages. The CDR3 contains 13 residues. The germline gives CDR1 LGHNA, CDR2 YSLEER. Samples each yielded at least 5.5 micrograms of total RNA.

This TCR derives from a man aged 30 to 45 in good health. The sample was blood. The J gene is TRBJ2-5, the V gene TRBV4-3, with TRBD1 matching over 7 bases. The DNA end is more similar to TRBJ2-7, so the J call may be wrong. CDR3 loop: CVSSQLTGDEQYF. In nucleotides, the CDR3 is TGCGTCAGCAGCCAGTTAACAGGGGACGAGCAGTACTTC.